This record covers a single T cell receptor (beta chain). This clonotype was seen repeatedly, ten times or more. The antigen it recognizes is unknown. Base quality data are lacking; no much larger clone is found one base away. The data stem from a study of breast tumors, draining lymph nodes, adjacent tissues (dated by TCRdb to the mid-2010s). Concerning the study at large: TCR beta repertoires were compared across tumor, adjacent nontumor tissue and axillary lymph nodes obtained from breast cancer patients. In human breast cancer, the study set out to evaluate how tumor, surrounding tissue and draining lymph node repertoires relate to one another and whether T cells may move between these sites. What the study reported, not specific to this receptor: Tumor T-cell repertoires showed less diversity than lymph node repertoires and more diversity than nontumor tissue repertoires, and tumor T-cell repertoires showed preferential V and J gene usage. The conclusion that tumor T cells originate in lymph nodes was presented as consistent with a hypothesis rather than as directly demonstrated. Tumor and nontumor tissue repertoires were found to be significantly more similar in luminal-like than in basal-like breast cancer. A scenario in which most tumor T cells derive from the lymph node and then expand within tumor tissue was judged to be consistent with the data.

Lymph node samples came from the axillary draining lymph nodes of breast cancer patients. From the cysteine through the phenylalanine, the CDR3 covers 13 amino acids. Only CDR3 DNA remains: 39 bases, in frame from the first base. Taken from the germline V gene, the CDR1 and CDR2 loops are MNHNS and SASEGT. The junction shows trimming of 7 bases on V and 5 bases on J, and the gene matches do not reach 6 bases of it. Sequencing relied on an Illumina HiSeq 2000. Multiplex PCR amplification was used to build the TCR beta chain libraries. The amplified TCR beta chain products were analyzed by high-throughput sequencing. The public reads were run again by TCRdb, first through fastp at Q25 and then through MiXCR, and only productive beta chains were kept. Every distinct CDR3 protein forms one entry, paired with its most common genes and DNA. The sample contains 200,000 or so distinct CDR3 sequences, roughly 31% of them found a single time. The ten largest clonotypes hold 4% to 4.5% of the sample.

This clonotype originated in a female donor with breast cancer. Some clones in this sample may be carry-over from other donors' samples. The sequenced material came from axillary lymph node tissue. This chain joins TRBV6-1 to TRBJ2-7; TRBD1 agrees with 9 junctional bases. The CDR3 region: CASTGTGLNEQYF. At the DNA level, the sequence is TGTGCCAGCACGGGGACAGGGCTCAACGAGCAGTACTTC.